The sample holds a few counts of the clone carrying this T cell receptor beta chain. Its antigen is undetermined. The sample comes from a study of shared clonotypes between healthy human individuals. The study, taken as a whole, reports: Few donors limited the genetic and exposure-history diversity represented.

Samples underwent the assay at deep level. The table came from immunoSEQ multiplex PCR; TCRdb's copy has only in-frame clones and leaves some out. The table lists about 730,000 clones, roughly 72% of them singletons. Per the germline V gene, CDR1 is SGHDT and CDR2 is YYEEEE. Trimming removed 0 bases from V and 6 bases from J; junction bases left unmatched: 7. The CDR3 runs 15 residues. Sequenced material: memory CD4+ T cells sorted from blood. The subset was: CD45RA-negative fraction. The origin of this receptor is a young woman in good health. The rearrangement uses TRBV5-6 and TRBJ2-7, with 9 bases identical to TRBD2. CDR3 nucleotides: TGTGCCAGCAGCTTGGGACTAGCGGCTCGTGGCGAGCAGTACTTC. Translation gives CASSLGLAARGEQYF.